This T cell receptor (beta chain) stems from a study of T cells after yellow fever vaccination. CDR1 and CDR2 from the germline V gene are SQVTM and ANQGSEA. This CDR3 has 14 amino acids. With V trimmed by 4 bases and J by 6 bases, 7 bases remained unmatched. TCRdb itself ran the 5' RACE reads through MiXCR, one entry per CDR3 protein. The sample gives 400,000 or so distinct CDR3 sequences, around 10% of which show up once; roughly 18% is in the top ten. The chain links TRBV29-1 to TRBJ2-4; 9 positions agree with TRBD1. Sequencing was performed on PBMCs, taken on the day of the first yellow fever vaccination. The TCR comes from a man aged 18 to 35 who received the YFV17D yellow fever vaccine. As DNA, the CDR3 is TGCAGCGTTGGGCTCCAGGGACAGGGAAACATTCAGTACTTC. This sequence encodes CSVGLQGQGNIQYF.